Following are 7 T cell receptor beta chains from one sample sequenced in a study of vaccination and CD4 T cells after COVID-19. Their antigen targets remain unknown. Sequenced with the Oncomine TCR Beta short-read assay was DNA taken from cultured CD4+ T cells. TCRdb reprocessed the PCR reads via MiXCR and lists one record per CDR3 protein. Here the sample spans around 20,000 distinct CDR3 sequences, roughly 29% being singletons. Documented treatment: roughly ten-day PBMC culture with coronavirus spike peptide pools or control peptides (ViraFEST assay). Sequenced: cultured CD4+ T cells from blood. These receptors came from a human donor with COVID-19.

The J gene is TRBJ2-5, the V gene TRBV11-1; 12 bases map to TRBD2. This CDR3 has 17 amino acids. Germline assignment: CDR1 SGHAT and CDR2 FQDESV (reference sequence). Trimming at V came to 3 bases and at J to 1 base, leaving 6 bases not matched to a gene. The CDR3 loop is CASSFKRLAGVQETQYF. CDR3 sequence (DNA): TGTGCCAGCAGCTTCAAAAGACTAGCGGGGGTCCAAGAGACCCAGTACTTC.

The rearrangement links TRBV6-2 or TRBV6-3 to TRBJ1-1; no firm D call. Trimming took 1 base from V and 1 from J, leaving 4 bases between them. The CDR3 is 13 amino acids. Germline-derived CDR1 and CDR2 are MNHEY and SVGEGT. In nucleotides, the CDR3 is TGTGCCAGCAGTTACTTGCGGAACACTGAAGCTTTCTTT. Its translation: CASSYLRNTEAFF.

V gene TRBV12-3 or TRBV12-4 combines with J gene TRBJ1-2; 9 nucleotides line up with TRBD1. This CDR3 contains 15 residues. Trimming removed 4 bases from V and 4 bases from J; junction bases left unmatched: 7. In nucleotides, the CDR3 is TGTGCCAGCAGTTCGGGGGACAGGGACACCTATGGCTACACCTTC. Encoded protein: CASSSGDRDTYGYTF.

The chain combines TRBV7-3 with TRBJ1-6; 7 bases align to TRBD1. V trimming: 3 bases; J trimming: 5 bases; junction bases outside the gene matches: 1. The CDR3 spans 14 residues. Germline-derived CDR1 and CDR2 are SGHTA and FQGTGA. For the CDR3, the DNA is TGTGCCAGCAGCTTGGGACAGAATAATTCACCCCTCCACTTT. It encodes CASSLGQNNSPLHF.

The CDR3 sequence is CSAREPGGPDTQYF. Here the CDR3 DNA reads TGCAGTGCTAGAGAGCCGGGGGGGCCGGATACGCAGTATTTT. This chain connects TRBV20-1 to TRBJ2-3; the match to TRBD2 covers 8 bases. V shed 0 bases, J shed 6 bases, and the junction held 5 bases outside the gene matches. Germline V gene data show CDR1 as DFQATT and CDR2 as SNEGSKA (reference sequence). CDR3 size: 14 residues.

This clonotype has a handful of counts. CDR3 DNA sequence: TGCAGTGCTAGAGATCCCTTAGTAGTTAACACTGAAGCTTTCTTT. This codes for CSARDPLVVNTEAFF. The gene calls are TRBV20-1 and TRBJ1-1; D gene unclear. Between the trimmed V and J ends, which lost 0 bases and 2 bases, there was a span of 13 bases. CDR3 length: 15 residues. Germline V gene data show CDR1 as DFQATT and CDR2 as SNEGSKA (reference sequence).

By share, this clonotype ranks as medium-sized. The J gene is TRBJ2-1, the V gene TRBV2; 7 positions agree with TRBD2. The germline V gene has CDR1 SNHLY and CDR2 FYNNEI. CDR3 length: 16 amino acids. The V gene end was trimmed by 6 bases and the J gene end by 3 bases; junction bases not matched to a gene: 11. The DNA of the CDR3 is TGTGCCAGCAGACAAAGCGGGGTCGACTTCTACAATGAGCAGTTCTTC. Encoded protein: CASRQSGVDFYNEQFF.